The clone carrying this TCR beta chain has only one observation. TCRdb's table, derived via immunoSEQ multiplex PCR, lists solely in-frame clones and lacks some. Here the sample spans a few hundred thousand clones, around 85% being singletons. Cohort allocation depended upon clinical history that participants reported. The sample is drawn from a study of blood T cell repertoires in COVID-19. Study-level information: Whether acute or convalescent, the COVID-19 samples came from the United States, Italy and Spain. T cells, B-cell-depleted T cells, or PBMCs provided the cDNA or gDNA that served as material.

The CDR3 is 11 amino acids. Per germline, CDR1 SQVTM and CDR2 ANQGSEA. J lost 3 bases, V lost 6 bases, and 1 base had no gene match. Input material: PBMCs or T cells enriched from blood (not recorded which). The gene calls are TRBV29-1 and TRBJ1-1; 7 positions match TRBD1. This sequence was found in a young woman who had recovered from COVID-19. The CDR3 region is CSVTGDTEAFF. CDR3 DNA: TGCAGCGTCACAGGGGACACTGAAGCTTTCTTT.